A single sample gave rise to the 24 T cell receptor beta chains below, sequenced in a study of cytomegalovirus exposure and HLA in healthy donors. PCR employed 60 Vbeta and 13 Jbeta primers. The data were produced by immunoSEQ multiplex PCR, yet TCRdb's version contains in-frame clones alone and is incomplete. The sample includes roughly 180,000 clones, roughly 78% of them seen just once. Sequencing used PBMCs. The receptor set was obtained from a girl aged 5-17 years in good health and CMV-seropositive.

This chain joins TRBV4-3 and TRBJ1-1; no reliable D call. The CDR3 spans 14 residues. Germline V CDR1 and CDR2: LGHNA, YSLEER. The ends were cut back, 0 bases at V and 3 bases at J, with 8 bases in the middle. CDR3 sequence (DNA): TGCGCCAGCAGCCAAGATCAGACTGACACTGAAGCTTTCTTT. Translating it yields CASSQDQTDTEAFF.

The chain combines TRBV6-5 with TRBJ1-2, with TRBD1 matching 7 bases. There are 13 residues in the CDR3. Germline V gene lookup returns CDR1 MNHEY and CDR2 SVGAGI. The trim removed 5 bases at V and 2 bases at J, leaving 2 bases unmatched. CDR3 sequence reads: CASSHRGNYGYTF. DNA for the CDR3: TGTGCCAGCAGTCACAGGGGCAACTATGGCTACACCTTC.

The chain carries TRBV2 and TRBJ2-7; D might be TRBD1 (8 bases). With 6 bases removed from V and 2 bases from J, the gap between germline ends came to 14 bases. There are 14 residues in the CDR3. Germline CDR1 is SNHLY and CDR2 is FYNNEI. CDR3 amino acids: CASSKQGGTYEQYF. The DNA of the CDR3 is TGTGCCAGCAGCAAACAGGGGGGGACCTACGAGCAGTACTTC.

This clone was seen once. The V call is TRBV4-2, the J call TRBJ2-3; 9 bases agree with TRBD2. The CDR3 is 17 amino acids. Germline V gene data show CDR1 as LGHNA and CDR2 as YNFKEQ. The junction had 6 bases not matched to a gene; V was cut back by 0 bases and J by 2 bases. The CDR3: CASSQEGLAGNTDTQYF. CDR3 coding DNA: TGTGCCAGCAGCCAAGAAGGGCTAGCGGGGAACACAGATACGCAGTATTTT.

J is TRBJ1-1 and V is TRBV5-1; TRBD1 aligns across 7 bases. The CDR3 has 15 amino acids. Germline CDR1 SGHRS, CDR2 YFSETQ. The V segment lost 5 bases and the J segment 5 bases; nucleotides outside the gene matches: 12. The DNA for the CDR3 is TGCGCCAGCAGAGGACAGGAGGGAGTGAGGACTGAAGCTTTCTTT. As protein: CASRGQEGVRTEAFF.

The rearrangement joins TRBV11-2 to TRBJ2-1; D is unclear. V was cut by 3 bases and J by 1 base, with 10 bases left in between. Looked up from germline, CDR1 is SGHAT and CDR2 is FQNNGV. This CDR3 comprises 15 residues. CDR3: CASSLKELSYNEQFF. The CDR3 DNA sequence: TGTGCCAGCAGCTTGAAAGAGTTATCCTACAATGAGCAGTTCTTC.

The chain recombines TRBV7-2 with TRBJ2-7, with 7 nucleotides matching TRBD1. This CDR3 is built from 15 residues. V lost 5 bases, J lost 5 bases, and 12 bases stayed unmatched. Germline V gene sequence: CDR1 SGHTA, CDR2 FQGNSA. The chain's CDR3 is CASSVDRALRDEQYF. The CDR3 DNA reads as TGTGCCAGCAGCGTCGACAGGGCCCTACGGGACGAGCAGTACTTC.

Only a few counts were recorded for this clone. CDR3 region: CAWSVGGNNEQFF. For the CDR3, the DNA is TGTGCCTGGAGTGTCGGAGGGAACAATGAGCAGTTCTTC. The chain joins TRBV30 to TRBJ2-1; a weak D match, TRBD2 (6 bases). Deletions cut 0 bases from V and 5 bases from J, with 8 bases between. This CDR3 contains 13 residues. CDR1 and CDR2 (germline): GTSNPN, SVGIG (reference sequence).

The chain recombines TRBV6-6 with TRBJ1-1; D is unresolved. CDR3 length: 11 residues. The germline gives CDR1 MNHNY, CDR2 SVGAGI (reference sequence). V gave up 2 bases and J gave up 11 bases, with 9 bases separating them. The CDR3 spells CASSYNTRAFF. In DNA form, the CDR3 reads TGTGCCAGCAGTTACAACACGCGGGCTTTCTTT.

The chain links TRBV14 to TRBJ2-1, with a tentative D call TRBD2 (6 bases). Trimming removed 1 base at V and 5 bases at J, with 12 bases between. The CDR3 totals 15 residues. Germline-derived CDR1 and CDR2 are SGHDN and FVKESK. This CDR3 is CASSQVGTFNNEQFF. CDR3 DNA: TGTGCCAGCAGCCAAGTGGGGACTTTTAACAATGAGCAGTTCTTC.

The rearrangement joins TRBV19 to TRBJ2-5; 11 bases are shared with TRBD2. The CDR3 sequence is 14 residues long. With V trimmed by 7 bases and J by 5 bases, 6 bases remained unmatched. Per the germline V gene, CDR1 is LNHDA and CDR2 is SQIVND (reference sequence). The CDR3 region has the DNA TGTGCCAGTAAGGCTAGCGGGGGGAGGGAGACCCAGTACTTC. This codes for CASKASGGRETQYF.

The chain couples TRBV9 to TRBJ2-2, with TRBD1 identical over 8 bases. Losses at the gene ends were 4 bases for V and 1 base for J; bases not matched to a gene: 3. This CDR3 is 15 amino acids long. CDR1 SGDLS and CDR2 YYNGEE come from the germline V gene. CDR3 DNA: TGTGCCAGCAGCTTCGGACAGGGGAACACCGGGGAGCTGTTTTTT. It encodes CASSFGQGNTGELFF.

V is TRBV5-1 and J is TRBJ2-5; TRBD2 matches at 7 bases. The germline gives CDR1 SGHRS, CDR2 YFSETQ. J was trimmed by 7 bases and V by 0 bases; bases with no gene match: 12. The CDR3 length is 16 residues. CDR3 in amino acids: CASSLAGEGPRVTQYF. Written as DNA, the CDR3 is TGCGCCAGCAGCTTGGCGGGGGAGGGTCCCCGGGTGACCCAGTACTTC.

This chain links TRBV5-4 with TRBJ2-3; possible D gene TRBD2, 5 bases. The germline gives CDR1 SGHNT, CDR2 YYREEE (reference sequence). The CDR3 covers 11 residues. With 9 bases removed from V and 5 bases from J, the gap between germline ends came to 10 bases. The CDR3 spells CAIGDRDTQYF. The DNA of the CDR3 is TGTGCCATCGGGGATCGAGATACGCAGTATTTT.

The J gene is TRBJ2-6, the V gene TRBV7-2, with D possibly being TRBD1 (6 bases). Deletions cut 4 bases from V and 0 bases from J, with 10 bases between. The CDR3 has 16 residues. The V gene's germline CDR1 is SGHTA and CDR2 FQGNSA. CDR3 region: CASSWGQASGANVLTF. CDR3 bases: TGTGCCAGCAGCTGGGGGCAGGCCTCTGGGGCCAACGTCCTGACTTTC.

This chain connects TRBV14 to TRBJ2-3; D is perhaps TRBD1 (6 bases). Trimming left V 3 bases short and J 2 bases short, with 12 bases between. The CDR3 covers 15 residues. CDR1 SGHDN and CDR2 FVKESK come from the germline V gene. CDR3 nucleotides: TGTGCCAGCAGCCACGGACAGTCGGTCACAGATACGCAGTATTTT. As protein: CASSHGQSVTDTQYF.

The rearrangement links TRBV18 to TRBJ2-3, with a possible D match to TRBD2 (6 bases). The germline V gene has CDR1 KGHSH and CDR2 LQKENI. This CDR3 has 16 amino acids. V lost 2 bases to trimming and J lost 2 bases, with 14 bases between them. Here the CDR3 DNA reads TGTGCCAGCTCACCAACCTCGGGGGTTTTCACAGATACGCAGTATTTT. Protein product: CASSPTSGVFTDTQYF.

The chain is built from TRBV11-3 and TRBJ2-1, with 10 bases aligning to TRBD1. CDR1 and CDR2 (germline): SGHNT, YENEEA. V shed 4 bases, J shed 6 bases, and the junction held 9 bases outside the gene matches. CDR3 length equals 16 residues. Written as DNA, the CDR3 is TGTGCCAGCAGCTGGGGGGGGACAGGGGAATCCAATGAGCAGTTCTTC. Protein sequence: CASSWGGTGESNEQFF.

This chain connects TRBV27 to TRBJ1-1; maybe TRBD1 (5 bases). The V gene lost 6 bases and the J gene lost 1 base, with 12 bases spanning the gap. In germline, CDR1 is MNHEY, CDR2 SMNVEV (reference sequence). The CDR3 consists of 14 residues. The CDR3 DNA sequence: TGTGCCAGCAGGTGGGGGGGATCGAACACTGAAGCTTTCTTT. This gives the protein CASRWGGSNTEAFF.

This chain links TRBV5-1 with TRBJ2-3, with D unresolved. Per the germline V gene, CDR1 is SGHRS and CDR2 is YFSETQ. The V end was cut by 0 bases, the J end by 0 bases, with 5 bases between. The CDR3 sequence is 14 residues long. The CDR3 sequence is CASSLVSSTDTQYF. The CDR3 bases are TGCGCCAGCAGCTTGGTCTCCAGCACAGATACGCAGTATTTT.

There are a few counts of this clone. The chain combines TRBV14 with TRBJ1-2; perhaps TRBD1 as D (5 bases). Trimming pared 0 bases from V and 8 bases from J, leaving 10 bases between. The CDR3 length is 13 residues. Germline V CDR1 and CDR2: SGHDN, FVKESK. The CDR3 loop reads CASSQDRDQGYTF. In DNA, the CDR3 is TGTGCCAGCAGCCAAGACAGGGATCAGGGCTACACCTTC.

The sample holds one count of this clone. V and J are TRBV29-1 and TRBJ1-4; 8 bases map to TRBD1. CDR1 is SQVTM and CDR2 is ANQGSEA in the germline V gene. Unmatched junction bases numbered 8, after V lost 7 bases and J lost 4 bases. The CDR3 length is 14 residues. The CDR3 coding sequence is TGCAGCGCCCGAGGACAGGGCGGTAATGAAAAACTGTTTTTT. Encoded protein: CSARGQGGNEKLFF.

The CDR3 region has the DNA TGCAGCGCGTACCGGGACAGGGGACACGAGCAGTACTTC. It yields the protein CSAYRDRGHEQYF. This chain connects TRBV29-1 to TRBJ2-7; 10 nucleotides agree with TRBD1. The V segment lost 7 bases and the J segment 5 bases; nucleotides outside the gene matches: 8. CDR3 length equals 13 residues. Looked up from germline, CDR1 is SQVTM and CDR2 is ANQGSEA.

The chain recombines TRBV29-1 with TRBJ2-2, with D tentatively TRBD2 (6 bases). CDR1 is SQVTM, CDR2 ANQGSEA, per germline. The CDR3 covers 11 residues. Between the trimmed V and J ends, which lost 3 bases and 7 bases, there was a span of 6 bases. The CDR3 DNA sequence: TGCAGCGTTGAGACTAGCGGGGAGCTGTTTTTT. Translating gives CSVETSGELFF.